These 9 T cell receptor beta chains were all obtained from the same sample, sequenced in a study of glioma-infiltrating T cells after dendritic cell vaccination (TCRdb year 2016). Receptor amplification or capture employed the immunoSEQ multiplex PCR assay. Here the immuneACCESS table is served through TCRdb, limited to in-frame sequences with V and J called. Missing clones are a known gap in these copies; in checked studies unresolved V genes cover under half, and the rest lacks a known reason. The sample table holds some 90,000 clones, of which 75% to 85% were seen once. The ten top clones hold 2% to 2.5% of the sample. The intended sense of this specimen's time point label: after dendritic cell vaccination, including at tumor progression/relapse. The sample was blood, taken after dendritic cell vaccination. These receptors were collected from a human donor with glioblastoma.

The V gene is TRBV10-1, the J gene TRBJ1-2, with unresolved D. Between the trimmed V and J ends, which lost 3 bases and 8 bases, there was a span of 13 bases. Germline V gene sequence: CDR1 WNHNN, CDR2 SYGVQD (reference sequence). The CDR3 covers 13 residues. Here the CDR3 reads CASSETRTGGYTF. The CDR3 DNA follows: TGCGCCAGCAGTGAAACAAGGACGGGAGGCTACACCTTC.

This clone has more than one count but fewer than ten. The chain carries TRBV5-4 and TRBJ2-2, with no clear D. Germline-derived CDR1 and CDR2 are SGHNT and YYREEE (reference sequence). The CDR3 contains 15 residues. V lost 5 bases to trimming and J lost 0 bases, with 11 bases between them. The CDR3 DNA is TGTGCCAGCAGTTCTACTATCGCGAACACCGGGGAGCTGTTTTTT. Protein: CASSSTIANTGELFF.

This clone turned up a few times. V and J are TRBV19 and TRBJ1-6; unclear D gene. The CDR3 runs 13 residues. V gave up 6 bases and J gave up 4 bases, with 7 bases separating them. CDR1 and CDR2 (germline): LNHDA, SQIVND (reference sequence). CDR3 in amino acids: CASSDSYNSPLHF. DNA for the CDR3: TGTGCCAGTAGCGACTCTTATAATTCACCCCTCCACTTT.

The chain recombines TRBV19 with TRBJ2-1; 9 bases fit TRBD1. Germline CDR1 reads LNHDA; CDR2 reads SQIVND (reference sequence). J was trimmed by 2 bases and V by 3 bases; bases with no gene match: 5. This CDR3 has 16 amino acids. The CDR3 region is CASSIPGQGPYNEQFF. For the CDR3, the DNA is TGTGCCAGTAGTATCCCGGGACAGGGACCCTACAATGAGCAGTTCTTC.

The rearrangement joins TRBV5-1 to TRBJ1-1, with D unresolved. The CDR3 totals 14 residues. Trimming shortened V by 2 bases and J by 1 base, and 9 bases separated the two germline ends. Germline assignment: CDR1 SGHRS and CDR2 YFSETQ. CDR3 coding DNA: TGCGCCAGCAGCTTCATCGGGGAGAACACTGAAGCTTTCTTT. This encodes CASSFIGENTEAFF.

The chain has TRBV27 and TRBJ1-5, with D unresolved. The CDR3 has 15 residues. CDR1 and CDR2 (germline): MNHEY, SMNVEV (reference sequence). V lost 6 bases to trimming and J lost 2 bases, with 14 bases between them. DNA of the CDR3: TGTGCCAGCAGAACCGTTCTCCGAGGCAATCAGCCCCAGCATTTT. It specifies CASRTVLRGNQPQHF.

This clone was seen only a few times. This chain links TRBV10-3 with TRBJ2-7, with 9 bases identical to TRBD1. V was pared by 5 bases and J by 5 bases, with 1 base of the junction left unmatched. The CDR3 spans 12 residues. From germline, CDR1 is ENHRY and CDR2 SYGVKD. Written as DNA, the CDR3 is TGTGCCATCAGTACAGGGGGCCACGAGCAGTACGTC. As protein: CAISTGGHEQYV.

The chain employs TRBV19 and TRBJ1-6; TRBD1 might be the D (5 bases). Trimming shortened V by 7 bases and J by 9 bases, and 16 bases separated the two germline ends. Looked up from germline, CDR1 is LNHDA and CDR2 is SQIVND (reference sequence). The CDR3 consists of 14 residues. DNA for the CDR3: TGTGCCAGTATGGGGCGTGGGTTGGGTTCACCCCTCCACTTT. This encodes CASMGRGLGSPLHF. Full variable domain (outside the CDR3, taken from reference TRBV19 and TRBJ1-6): DGGITQSPKYLFRKEGQNVTLSCEQNLNHDAMYWYRQDPGQGLRLIYYSQIVNDFQKGDIAEGYSVSREKKESFPLTVTSAQKNPTAFYLCASMGRGLGSPLHFGNGTRLTVT.

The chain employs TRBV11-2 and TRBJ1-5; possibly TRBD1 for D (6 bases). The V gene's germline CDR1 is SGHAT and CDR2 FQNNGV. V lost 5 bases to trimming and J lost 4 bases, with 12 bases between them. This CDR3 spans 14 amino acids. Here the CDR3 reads CASSADRLNQPQHF. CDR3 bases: TGTGCCAGCAGCGCGGACAGACTTAATCAGCCCCAGCATTTT.